The clone carrying this T cell receptor (beta chain) occurred a few times. Its antigen is still unknown. TCRdb independently ran MiXCR on the RT-PCR reads; one entry per CDR3 protein. Among about 500,000 distinct CDR3 sequences listed, roughly 13% were seen once. CDR1 is KGHSH, CDR2 LQKENI, per germline. With 1 base removed from V and 2 bases from J, the gap between germline ends came to 12 bases. The CDR3 is made up of 15 amino acids. The data originate from a study of response to subunit inactivated influenza vaccine. Study results and limitations: Authors suggested each seasonal influenza vaccination recruits few new T cells.

The receptor's source is a man aged 45-65 years who received an inactivated influenza vaccine. The material sequenced was PBMCs from blood, taken 40 to 50 days after vaccination. V gene TRBV18 combines with J gene TRBJ2-7; D is unresolved. CDR3 loop: CASSPRNDNTYEQYF. The CDR3 DNA sequence: TGTGCCAGCTCACCACGCAACGACAACACCTACGAGCAGTACTTC.